A single sample gave rise to the 9 T cell receptor beta chains below, sequenced in a study of blood T cell repertoires in COVID-19. Sequenced by immunoSEQ multiplex PCR; TCRdb stores in-frame clones only, minus some. The data contain some 82,000 clones, approximately 80% of them singletons. The sample consisted of peripheral blood. The receptors originated from a man aged 80 or over with acute or convalescent COVID-19.

The V call is TRBV5-1, the J call TRBJ2-1; D unresolved. V was clipped by 0 bases and J by 3 bases, with 4 bases between them. Germline V lookup: CDR1 SGHRS, CDR2 YFSETQ. The CDR3 extends over 13 amino acids. CDR3 DNA: TGCGCCAGCAGCTTGGCAAACTACAATGAGCAGTTCTTC. It codes for CASSLANYNEQFF.

V is TRBV14 and J is TRBJ2-5; 9 bases map to TRBD2. Germline V gene sequence: CDR1 SGHDN, CDR2 FVKESK. V was pared by 2 bases and J by 4 bases, with 5 bases of the junction left unmatched. The CDR3 runs to 15 residues. Here the CDR3 DNA reads TGTGCCAGCAGCCAACCGGGACTAGCAGGAGAGACCCAGTACTTC. Translated: CASSQPGLAGETQYF.

Only a few counts were recorded for this clone. The V call is TRBV5-1, the J call TRBJ1-4; TRBD1 matches 7 bases. With 4 bases clipped from V and 8 bases from J, the junction kept 8 bases outside the gene matches. Germline V gene sequence: CDR1 SGHRS, CDR2 YFSETQ. The CDR3 extends over 14 amino acids. The CDR3 spells CASSQGQREEKLFF. The CDR3 bases are TGCGCCAGCAGCCAGGGACAGAGGGAGGAAAAACTGTTTTTT.

The CDR3 DNA is TGTGCCTGGAGTGTACAGATGAACACTGAAGCTTTCTTT. Translation gives CAWSVQMNTEAFF. The chain recombines TRBV30 with TRBJ1-1; D not certain. The length of the CDR3 is 13 residues. V was shortened by 0 bases and J by 0 bases, with 5 bases between the two germline ends. Germline V gene sequence: CDR1 GTSNPN, CDR2 SVGIG (reference sequence).

V and J are TRBV7-2 and TRBJ2-7; the match to TRBD1 covers 10 bases. In germline, CDR1 is SGHTA, CDR2 FQGNSA. This CDR3 has 16 residues. The ends lost 3 bases at V and 2 bases at J; junction bases unmatched: 7. CDR3: CASSFSGTGATYEQYF. The DNA of the CDR3 is TGTGCCAGCAGCTTTTCCGGGACAGGGGCGACCTACGAGCAGTACTTC. Complete variable domain (other parts from reference TRBV7-2 and TRBJ2-7): GAGVSQSPSNKVTEKGKDVELRCDPISGHTALYWYRQSLGQGLEFLIYFQGNSAPDKSGLPSDRFSAERTGGSVSTLTIQRTQQEDSAVYLCASSFSGTGATYEQYFGPGTRLTVT.

The chain uses TRBV6-5 and TRBJ2-7; D gene unclear. The V gene's germline CDR1 is MNHEY and CDR2 SVGAGI. The ends were cut back, 6 bases at V and 6 bases at J, with 21 bases in the middle. The CDR3 has 15 amino acids. The CDR3 spells CASRLYSFPTSEQYF. CDR3 in DNA: TGTGCCAGCAGGTTGTACAGTTTTCCTACGAGCGAGCAGTACTTC.

V gene TRBV2 combines with J gene TRBJ2-7, with 8 positions matching TRBD1. Germline CDR1 reads SNHLY; CDR2 reads FYNNEI. This CDR3 has 15 amino acids. After removal of 4 bases from V and 3 bases from J, the junction contained 8 bases not matched to a gene. As DNA, the CDR3 is TGTGCCAGCAGTGGGGACAGGAGGGGACTCTACGAGCAGTACTTC. Translated, it gives CASSGDRRGLYEQYF.

The table lists this clone with many counts. The chain recombines TRBV2 with TRBJ1-3; 7 positions agree with TRBD1. Germline V gene sequence: CDR1 SNHLY, CDR2 FYNNEI. This CDR3 has 15 amino acids. V shed 4 bases and J 1 base; nucleotides not matched to a gene: 4. The CDR3 coding sequence is TGTGCCAGCAGTGGAGGGGGCTTTTCTGGAAACACCATATATTTT. It is translated as CASSGGGFSGNTIYF.

V is TRBV7-3 and J is TRBJ2-6; D ambiguous. The CDR3 contains 15 residues. Germline V CDR1 and CDR2: SGHTA, FQGTGA. Deletions cut 2 bases from V and 2 bases from J, with 7 bases between. The CDR3: CASSLAGPGANVLTF. In DNA, the CDR3 is TGTGCCAGCAGCTTAGCAGGTCCTGGGGCCAACGTCCTGACTTTC.